This T cell receptor (beta chain) was sequenced for a study of PD-L1 blockade in urothelial cancer. Looking at the study overall: Atezolizumab therapy began for patients at some point between 2014 and 2015, dosed at 1,200 mg intravenously every 3 weeks. Males with bladder-origin urothelial cancer constituted about nine tenths of the roughly 30 patients. Each participant's history included 0 to 3 prior chemotherapy regimens. Overall study results and limits: Tumor-linked clones in blood grew more by 3 weeks in durable-benefit patients.

Time point meaning: peripheral blood 6 weeks after treatment start. As for this clone: Its antigen is still unknown.

The CDR3 extends over 14 amino acids. With V trimmed by 2 bases and J by 8 bases, 5 bases remained unmatched. The germline V gene has CDR1 SGHRS and CDR2 YFSETQ. Only in-frame clones appear in the TCRdb table, and some are missing; sequencing was by immunoSEQ multiplex PCR. In the table there are tens of thousands of clones, 91% of which are singletons. This receptor was identified in a man in his sixties or seventies with urothelial cancer. The V gene is TRBV5-1, the J gene TRBJ2-4; 9 bases are shared with TRBD1. Sequencing was performed on PBMCs, taken around atezolizumab (anti-PD-L1) treatment. The CDR3 nucleotides read TGCGCCAGCAGCTTCGGACAGGGGAGGGACATTCAGTACTTC. Translation: CASSFGQGRDIQYF.